Following are 29 T cell receptor beta chains from one sample sequenced in a study of T cells in Graves' hyperthyroidism and ophthalmopathy. The TCR beta CDR3 regions underwent amplification using RNA transcripts as the source. The HTBI set primed first-round TCR CDR3 RT-PCR. A single record per CDR3 protein comes from TCRdb applying MiXCR to the multiplex PCR reads. This sample has 660,000 or so distinct CDR3 sequences, with 45% found just once. The sample comprised peripheral blood or thyroid tissue (not recorded which). Every receptor here comes from an adult man with Graves' disease, either hyperthyroidism or ophthalmopathy (not recorded which).

The chain employs TRBV5-6 and TRBJ1-2; D possibly corresponds to TRBD1 (6 bases). The CDR3 length is 16 residues. Germline loops: CDR1 SGHDT, CDR2 YYEEEE. The V and J ends lost 3 bases and 5 bases respectively, with 20 bases between them. The CDR3 loop reads CASSSRQEVPGYGYTF. Here the CDR3 DNA reads TGTGCCAGCAGCTCAAGACAGGAGGTCCCGGGATATGGCTACACCTTC.

This clonotype was counted a few times. V usage is TRBV7-6 and J usage is TRBJ1-1; D unclear. Trimming took off 3 bases at V and 1 base at J, with 9 bases between the two ends. The CDR3 length is 14 residues. Germline CDR1 reads SGHVS; CDR2 reads FNYEAQ. DNA for the CDR3: TGTGCCAGCAGCTTTAGACCGCCGAACACTGAAGCTTTCTTT. This translates into CASSFRPPNTEAFF.

The chain has TRBV9 and TRBJ2-2; D possibly corresponds to TRBD1 (6 bases). In germline, CDR1 is SGDLS, CDR2 YYNGEE. The V end was cut by 3 bases, the J end by 7 bases, with 19 bases between. The CDR3 length is 16 residues. The CDR3 nucleotides are TGTGCCAGCAGCGCAGCCCAACAGGGTTCGGTCGGGGAGCTGTTTTTT. It specifies CASSAAQQGSVGELFF.

This clonotype turned up a few times. At one end the junction does not follow the germline gene, possibly because of a read error. This rearrangement joins TRBV10-3 to TRBJ2-7; D gene uncertain. In germline, CDR1 is ENHRY, CDR2 SYGVKD. The CDR3 spans 14 residues. The CDR3 region has the DNA TGTGCCAGCAGTTGGGCGGAGAACTCCTACGAGCAGTACTTC. Amino acids: CASSWAENSYEQYF.

This chain uses TRBV7-9 with TRBJ2-7, with D tentatively TRBD2 (6 bases). The V gene lost 6 bases and the J gene lost 0 bases, with 18 bases spanning the gap. This CDR3 has 16 residues. Germline CDR1 is SEHNR and CDR2 is FQNEAQ (reference sequence). CDR3 sequence (DNA): TGTGCCAGCAGTTTCTCCTGGGCGGGGAGCTCCTACGAGCAGTACTTC. It translates to CASSFSWAGSSYEQYF.

This clonotype has at least ten counts. The chain is built from TRBV5-1 and TRBJ1-4, with D tentatively TRBD1 (5 bases). V lost 7 bases and J lost 5, with 9 bases in between. Germline V lookup: CDR1 SGHRS, CDR2 YFSETQ. The length of the CDR3 is 12 residues. The CDR3 loop is CASRWGNEKLFF. In DNA form, the CDR3 reads TGCGCCAGCCGATGGGGGAATGAAAAACTGTTTTTT.

This chain uses TRBV7-9 with TRBJ1-2; D uncertain. Germline V gene lookup returns CDR1 SEHNR and CDR2 FQNEAQ (reference sequence). The CDR3 has 14 amino acids. V was shortened by 5 bases and J by 2 bases, with 12 bases between the two germline ends. The CDR3 reads CASSVVGRNYGYTF. For the CDR3, the DNA is TGTGCCAGCAGCGTTGTCGGCAGAAACTATGGCTACACCTTC.

The chain couples TRBV7-2 to TRBJ2-5; 7 nucleotides line up with TRBD1. Losses at the gene ends were 3 bases for V and 6 bases for J; bases not matched to a gene: 4. CDR1 and CDR2 (germline): SGHTA, FQGNSA. The CDR3 is 13 residues long. The CDR3 region has the DNA TGTGCCAGCAGCTTGGACAGGATGCAGACCCAGTACTTC. Its protein is CASSLDRMQTQYF.

In regard to this clonotype: One end of the junction is discordant with germline, which a read error may explain. The chain uses TRBV20-1 and TRBJ1-6; D remains ambiguous. Per the germline V gene, CDR1 is DFQATT and CDR2 is SNEGSKA (reference sequence). CDR3 length equals 13 residues. The CDR3 DNA reads TGCAGTGCTAGACCGCAGGATAATTCGCCCCTCCACTTT. This sequence encodes CSARPQDNSPLHF.

With respect to this clonotype: This could be a read error, since a much larger clone is one nucleotide away. The rearrangement links TRBV7-3 to TRBJ1-5, with D unclear. The CDR3 length is 13 residues. In germline, CDR1 is SGHTA, CDR2 FQGTGA. V lost 2 bases, J lost 9 bases, and 11 bases lay in between. The DNA of the CDR3 is TGTGCCAGCAGCTTACGCCCAGGTCGGCCCCAGCATTTT. It translates to CASSLRPGRPQHF. Complete variable domain (other parts from reference TRBV7-3 and TRBJ1-5): GAGVSQTPSNKVTEKGKYVELRCDPISGHTALYWYRQSLGQGPEFLIYFQGTGAADDSGLPNDRFFAVRPEGSVSTLKIQRTERGDSAVYLCASSLRPGRPQHFGDGTRLSIL.

This clonotype was seen only a few times. The V gene is TRBV2, the J gene TRBJ1-2, with 7 bases matching TRBD1. The CDR3 is made up of 14 amino acids. After removal of 6 bases from V and 4 bases from J, the junction contained 8 bases not matched to a gene. The germline V gene has CDR1 SNHLY and CDR2 FYNNEI. This chain's CDR3 is CASSSGQRSYGYTF. The CDR3 coding sequence is TGTGCCAGCAGCTCGGGACAGCGATCCTATGGCTACACCTTC.

The table lists this clonotype with many counts. The CDR3 bases are TGTGCCAGCGGGGGGACAGGGGCAGCCTACGAGCAGTACTTC. It specifies CASGGTGAAYEQYF. The rearrangement joins TRBV13 to TRBJ2-7; 10 bases align to TRBD1. V lost 8 bases to trimming and J lost 2 bases; unmatched junction nucleotides: 6. The CDR3 is made up of 14 amino acids. CDR1 and CDR2 from the germline V gene are PRHDT and FYEKMQ (reference sequence).

The rearrangement uses TRBV7-9 and TRBJ2-7; D is perhaps TRBD1 (6 bases). This CDR3 spans 17 amino acids. The V and J ends lost 3 bases and 0 bases respectively, with 18 bases between them. The germline gives CDR1 SEHNR, CDR2 FQNEAQ (reference sequence). The CDR3 sequence is CASSLYPQGLGSYEQYF. CDR3 nucleotides: TGTGCCAGCAGCTTGTACCCACAGGGATTGGGCTCCTACGAGCAGTACTTC.

The chain couples TRBV6-4 to TRBJ1-2; 8 bases match TRBD1. Per the germline V gene, CDR1 is MRHNA and CDR2 is SNTAGT. The CDR3 is 16 amino acids. V lost 2 bases and J lost 7; bases outside the gene matches: 12. CDR3 nucleotide sequence: TGTGCCAGCAGTGACGACCCAGGGGGCCGACTATTTGGCTACACCTTC. Its protein is CASSDDPGGRLFGYTF.

The V gene is TRBV4-2, the J gene TRBJ1-5; D is unclear. This CDR3 region has 13 residues. The V gene lost 0 bases and the J gene lost 5 bases, with 5 bases spanning the gap. CDR1 is LGHNA, CDR2 YNFKEQ, per germline. The CDR3 region is CASSQDGDQPQHF. In DNA form, the CDR3 reads TGTGCCAGCAGCCAAGATGGGGATCAGCCCCAGCATTTT.

V usage is TRBV20-1 and J usage is TRBJ1-5; no definite D call. V gave up 4 bases and J gave up 0 bases, with 7 bases separating them. The CDR3 extends over 13 amino acids. Germline V gene sequence: CDR1 DFQATT, CDR2 SNEGSKA (reference sequence). DNA for the CDR3: TGCAGTGCTATCCCAGATAGCAATCAGCCCCAGCATTTT. Encoded protein: CSAIPDSNQPQHF.

The chain carries TRBV29-1 and TRBJ2-5, with 7 positions matching TRBD2. The CDR3 runs to 14 residues. Germline V lookup: CDR1 SQVTM, CDR2 ANQGSEA. The trim removed 5 bases at V and 2 bases at J, leaving 8 bases unmatched. CDR3 coding DNA: TGCAGCGTTACTCAAGCGGGGATACAAGAGACCCAGTACTTC. The encoded protein is CSVTQAGIQETQYF.

The gene calls are TRBV2 and TRBJ2-5, with 7 bases lining up with TRBD1. V lost 11 bases and J lost 2; bases outside the gene matches: 2. Looked up from germline, CDR1 is SNHLY and CDR2 is FYNNEI. The CDR3 extends over 11 amino acids. The CDR3 reads CAGGQQETQYF. The DNA of the CDR3 is TGTGCCGGGGGACAGCAAGAGACCCAGTACTTC.

V is TRBV29-1 and J is TRBJ1-2, with 12 bases fitting TRBD1. This CDR3 contains 12 residues. Germline V gene lookup returns CDR1 SQVTM and CDR2 ANQGSEA. CDR3 in DNA: TGCAGACGAGGGACAGGGGGCGATGGCTACACCTTC. Protein sequence: CRRGTGGDGYTF.

As concerns this clonotype: A much bigger clone sits one base away, suggesting this may be a read error. This sequence joins TRBV7-6 and TRBJ1-1; D gene unclear. There are 13 residues in the CDR3. Trimming cost V 2 bases and J 4 bases, with 8 bases left between them. Germline V gene lookup returns CDR1 SGHVS and CDR2 FNYEAQ. CDR3 sequence (DNA): TGTGCCAGCAGCTTATCAGAGAGCACTGAAGCTTTCTTT. This codes for CASSLSESTEAFF.

V gene TRBV7-9 combines with J gene TRBJ1-2; no definite D call. V gave up 1 base and J gave up 4 bases, with 7 bases separating them. Per the germline V gene, CDR1 is SEHNR and CDR2 is FQNEAQ (reference sequence). CDR3 length: 13 residues. The CDR3 spells CASSLGAAYGYTF. CDR3 in DNA: TGTGCCAGCAGCTTAGGGGCAGCCTATGGCTACACCTTC.

CDR3 in DNA: TGCAGCGTTGTCGTACACGGGACAGCCACAGATACGCAGTATTTT. Residues: CSVVVHGTATDTQYF. J is TRBJ2-3 and V is TRBV29-1, with 7 bases matching TRBD1. Germline assignment: CDR1 SQVTM and CDR2 ANQGSEA. Unmatched junction bases numbered 9, after V lost 4 bases and J lost 2 bases. The CDR3 is 15 amino acids.

This clonotype was observed at least ten times. The rearrangement uses TRBV14 and TRBJ1-1; no clear D gene. V gave up 4 bases and J gave up 3 bases, with 9 bases separating them. Germline V gene sequence: CDR1 SGHDN, CDR2 FVKESK. CDR3 length: 13 amino acids. CDR3 sequence: CASSLAPYTEAFF. DNA of the CDR3: TGTGCCAGCAGCCTGGCACCTTACACTGAAGCTTTCTTT.

The table lists this clonotype with a few counts. The chain is built from TRBV9 and TRBJ1-4, with 7 nucleotides matching TRBD1. Germline V gives CDR1 SGDLS, CDR2 YYNGEE. The ends lost 0 bases at V and 5 bases at J; junction bases unmatched: 4. This CDR3 contains 15 residues. Here the CDR3 reads CASSVDAGGNEKLFF. The CDR3 coding sequence is TGTGCCAGCAGCGTAGATGCAGGGGGGAATGAAAAACTGTTTTTT.

This clonotype was counted between two and nine times. The chain links TRBV7-8 to TRBJ1-2; D remains ambiguous. Germline lookup yields CDR1 SGHVS and CDR2 FQNEAQ. There are 15 residues in the CDR3. Trimming cost V 0 bases and J 0 bases, with 8 bases left between them. The CDR3 spells CASSLARISNYGYTF. DNA of the CDR3: TGTGCCAGCAGCTTAGCCCGGATATCTAACTATGGCTACACCTTC.

V gene TRBV20-1 combines with J gene TRBJ1-1; D gene ambiguous. Trimming pared 0 bases from V and 3 bases from J, leaving 14 bases between. The CDR3 loop spans 15 amino acids. The germline V gene has CDR1 DFQATT and CDR2 SNEGSKA (reference sequence). This chain's CDR3 is CSAREGGGWDTEAFF. The CDR3 DNA reads as TGCAGTGCTAGAGAGGGCGGTGGGTGGGACACTGAAGCTTTCTTT.

Many counts were recorded for this clonotype. The genes are TRBV15 and TRBJ1-6; D gene uncertain. In germline, CDR1 is LNHNV, CDR2 YYDKDF (reference sequence). Trimming shortened V by 3 bases and J by 9 bases, and 9 bases separated the two germline ends. The CDR3 extends over 13 amino acids. In DNA form, the CDR3 reads TGTGCCACCAGCAGTCAAAGAAGTTCACCCCTCCACTTT. Protein: CATSSQRSSPLHF.

This clonotype was found a few times. CDR3 in DNA: TGTGCCAGCATCCTGGGCGAGACAGGAATAGCTGGCACTGAAGCTTTCTTT. Translating it yields CASILGETGIAGTEAFF. The V call is TRBV12-3 or TRBV12-4, the J call TRBJ1-1; a weak D match, TRBD1 (6 bases). Trimming pared 7 bases from V and 4 bases from J, leaving 25 bases between. CDR3 length equals 17 residues.

The DNA of the CDR3 is TGCAGCGTTGAAGATCGCAGATTCGGTGGCTACACCTTC. It codes for CSVEDRRFGGYTF. V usage is TRBV29-1 and J usage is TRBJ1-2; no clear D. Germline assignment: CDR1 SQVTM and CDR2 ANQGSEA. CDR3 length: 13 amino acids. Trimming cost V 0 bases and J 7 bases, with 12 bases left between them.